The source of this T cell receptor beta chain is a study of blood T cell repertoires in COVID-19. This CDR3 is 17 amino acids long. Per the germline V gene, CDR1 is SEHNR and CDR2 is FQNEAQ (reference sequence). The V segment lost 3 bases and the J segment 0 bases; nucleotides outside the gene matches: 7. In the original workflow: Quantification of nucleated cells was approximated via reference gene primer amplification. Measured with immunoSEQ multiplex PCR; TCRdb has only the in-frame clones, and not every one. That table is the source of V, J and clone size, and D and trimming were worked out from the DNA. Among 55,000 to 70,000 clones, 75% to 95% were seen once, and the ten largest hold roughly 2.4%.

The TCR sequence derives from a man aged 55 to 70 with acute or convalescent COVID-19. The chain couples TRBV7-9 to TRBJ2-3; 9 bases are a match to TRBD2. The specimen sequenced was peripheral blood. The CDR3 loop reads CASSFPRGRVSTDTQYF. The CDR3 nucleotides read TGTGCCAGCAGCTTCCCACGCGGGAGGGTCAGCACAGATACGCAGTATTTT.